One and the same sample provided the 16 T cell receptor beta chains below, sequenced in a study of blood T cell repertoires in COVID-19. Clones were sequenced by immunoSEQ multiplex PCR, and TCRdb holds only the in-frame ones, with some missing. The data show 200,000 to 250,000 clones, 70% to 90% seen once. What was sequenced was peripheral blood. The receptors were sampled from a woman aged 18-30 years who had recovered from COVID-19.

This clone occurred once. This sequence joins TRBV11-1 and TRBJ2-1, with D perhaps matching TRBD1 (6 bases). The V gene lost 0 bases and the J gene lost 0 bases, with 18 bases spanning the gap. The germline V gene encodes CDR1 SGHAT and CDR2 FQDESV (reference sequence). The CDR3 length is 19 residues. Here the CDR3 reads CASSLAEGGAFSSYNEQFF. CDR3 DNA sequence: TGTGCCAGCAGCTTAGCAGAAGGGGGTGCCTTCAGCTCCTACAATGAGCAGTTCTTC.

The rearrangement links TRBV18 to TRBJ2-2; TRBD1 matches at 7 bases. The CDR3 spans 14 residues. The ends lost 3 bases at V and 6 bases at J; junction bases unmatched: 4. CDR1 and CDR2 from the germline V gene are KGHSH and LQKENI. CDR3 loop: CASSPRQGSGELFF. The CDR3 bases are TGTGCCAGCTCACCTAGACAGGGATCCGGGGAGCTGTTTTTT.

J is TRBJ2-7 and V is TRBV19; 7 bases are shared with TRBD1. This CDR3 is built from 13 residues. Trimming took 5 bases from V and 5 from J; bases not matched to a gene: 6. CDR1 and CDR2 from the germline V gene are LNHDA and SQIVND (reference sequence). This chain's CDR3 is CASSSRGLDEQYF. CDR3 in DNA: TGTGCCAGTAGTTCCAGGGGGTTGGACGAGCAGTACTTC.

DNA for the CDR3: TGTGCCAGCAACCCCGGGTTGGGCTACGAGCAGTACTTC. It specifies CASNPGLGYEQYF. The chain carries TRBV6-2 or TRBV6-3 and TRBJ2-7, with D uncertain. V was shortened by 7 bases and J by 3 bases, with 13 bases between the two germline ends. CDR3 size: 13 residues. Germline V CDR1 and CDR2: MNHEY, SVGEGT.

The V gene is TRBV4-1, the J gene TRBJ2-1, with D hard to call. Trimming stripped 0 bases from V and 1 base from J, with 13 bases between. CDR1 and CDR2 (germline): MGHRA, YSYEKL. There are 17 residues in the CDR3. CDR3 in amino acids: CASSQEMESSSYNEQFF. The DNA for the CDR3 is TGCGCCAGCAGCCAAGAAATGGAGAGTTCGTCCTACAATGAGCAGTTCTTC.

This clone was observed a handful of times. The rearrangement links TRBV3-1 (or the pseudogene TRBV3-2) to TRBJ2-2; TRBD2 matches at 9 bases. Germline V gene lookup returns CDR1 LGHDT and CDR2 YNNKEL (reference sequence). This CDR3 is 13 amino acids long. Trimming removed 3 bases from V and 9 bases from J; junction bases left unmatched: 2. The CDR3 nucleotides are TGTGCCAGCAGCCAGACTAGCGGACGGGAGCTGTTTTTT. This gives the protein CASSQTSGRELFF.

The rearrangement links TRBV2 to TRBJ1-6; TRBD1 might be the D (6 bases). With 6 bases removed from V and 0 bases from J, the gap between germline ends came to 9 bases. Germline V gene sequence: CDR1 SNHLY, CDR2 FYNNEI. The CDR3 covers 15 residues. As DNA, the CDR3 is TGTGCCAGCAGGATGGACAGCTCCTATAATTCACCCCTCCACTTT. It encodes CASRMDSSYNSPLHF. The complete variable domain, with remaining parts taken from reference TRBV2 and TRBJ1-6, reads EPEVTQTPSHQVTQMGQEVILRCVPISNHLYFYWYRQILGQKVEFLVSFYNNEISEKSEIFDDQFSVERPDGSNFTLKIRSTKLEDSAMYFCASRMDSSYNSPLHFGNGTRLTVT.

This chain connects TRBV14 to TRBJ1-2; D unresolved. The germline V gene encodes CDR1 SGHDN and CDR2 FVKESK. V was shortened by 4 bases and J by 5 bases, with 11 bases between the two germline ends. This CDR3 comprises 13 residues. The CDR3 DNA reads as TGTGCCAGCAGCCGCGATCGGAGATATGGCTACACCTTC. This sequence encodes CASSRDRRYGYTF.

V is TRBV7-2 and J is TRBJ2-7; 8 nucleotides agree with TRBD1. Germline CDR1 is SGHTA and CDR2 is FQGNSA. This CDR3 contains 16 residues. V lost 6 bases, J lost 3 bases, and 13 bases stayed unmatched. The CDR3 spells CASRGGVSRGLYEQYF. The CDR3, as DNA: TGTGCCAGCAGGGGTGGGGTGTCCAGGGGGCTCTACGAGCAGTACTTC.

CDR3 nucleotides: TGTGCCAGCAGTTGGGTAGCGGGGGCCTACGAGCAGTACTTC. Amino acid sequence: CASSWVAGAYEQYF. The chain is built from TRBV6-5 and TRBJ2-7, with TRBD2 identical over 9 bases. Germline trimming cut 4 bases from V and 2 bases from J; bases unmatched to any gene: 3. The germline CDR1 and CDR2 sequences are MNHEY and SVGAGI. CDR3 length: 14 residues.

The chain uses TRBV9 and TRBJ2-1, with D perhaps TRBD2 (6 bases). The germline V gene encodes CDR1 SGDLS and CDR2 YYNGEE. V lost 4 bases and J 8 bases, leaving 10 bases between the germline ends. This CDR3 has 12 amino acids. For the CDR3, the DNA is TGTGCCAGCAGCTGGAGGGCCGATGAGCAGTTCTTC. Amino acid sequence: CASSWRADEQFF.

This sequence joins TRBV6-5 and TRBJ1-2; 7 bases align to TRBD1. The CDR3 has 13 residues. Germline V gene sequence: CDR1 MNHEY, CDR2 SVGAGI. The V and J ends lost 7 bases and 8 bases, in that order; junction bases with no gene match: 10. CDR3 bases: TGTGCCAGCACTTTTGGACAGGCCGGGGGCTACACCTTC. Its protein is CASTFGQAGGYTF.

In DNA form, the CDR3 reads TGTGCCTGGATCAGCCTGGGTCCTAGGGGCTACACCTTC. Its translation: CAWISLGPRGYTF. This chain connects TRBV30 to TRBJ1-2, with D uncertain. Germline V gives CDR1 GTSNPN, CDR2 SVGIG (reference sequence). This CDR3 has 13 amino acids. V shed 4 bases and J shed 8 bases, with 17 bases lying between them.

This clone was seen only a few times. The CDR3 spells CASSPGVDTEAFF. The CDR3 bases are TGTGCCAGTAGTCCCGGGGTGGACACTGAAGCTTTCTTT. The chain uses TRBV19 and TRBJ1-1, with D hard to call. V was clipped by 5 bases and J by 3 bases, with 10 bases between them. Germline loops: CDR1 LNHDA, CDR2 SQIVND (reference sequence). The CDR3 runs to 13 residues.

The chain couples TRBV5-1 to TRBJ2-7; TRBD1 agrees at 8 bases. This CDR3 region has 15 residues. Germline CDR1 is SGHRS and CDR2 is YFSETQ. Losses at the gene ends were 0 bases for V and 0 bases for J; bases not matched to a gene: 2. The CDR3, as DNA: TGCGCCAGCAGCTTGGCAGGGGGCCTCTCCTACGAGCAGTACTTC. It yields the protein CASSLAGGLSYEQYF.

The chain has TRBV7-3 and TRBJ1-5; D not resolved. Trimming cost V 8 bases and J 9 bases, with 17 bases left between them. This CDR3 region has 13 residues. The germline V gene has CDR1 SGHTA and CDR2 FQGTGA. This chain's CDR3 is CASQAPIITPQHF. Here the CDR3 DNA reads TGTGCCAGCCAAGCCCCCATAATCACGCCCCAGCATTTT.